What follows are 22 T cell receptor beta chains derived from one specimen sequenced in a study of cytomegalovirus exposure and HLA in healthy donors. In the PCR, 60 Vbeta and 13 Jbeta primers were used. Here immunoSEQ multiplex PCR was the method, and the copy in TCRdb shows in-frame clones only, minus some. The ten top clones account for about 3.8%, within a sample of about 83,000 clones. Specimen: PBMCs. The receptors come from a man between 18 and 29 years old in good health and CMV-seropositive.

This chain connects TRBV4-1 to TRBJ2-7; 9 bases line up with TRBD1. The V segment lost 0 bases and the J segment 6 bases; nucleotides outside the gene matches: 3. Germline values: CDR1 MGHRA, CDR2 YSYEKL. This CDR3 has 14 amino acids. The CDR3 nucleotides are TGCGCCAGCAGCCAAGAGGGGACAGGGACCGAGCAGTACTTC. As protein: CASSQEGTGTEQYF.

The J gene is TRBJ1-1, the V gene TRBV29-1; a possible D gene is TRBD1 (5 bases). Trimming left V 5 bases short and J 6 bases short, with 16 bases between. This CDR3 has 13 residues. Germline CDR1 SQVTM, CDR2 ANQGSEA. In nucleotides, the CDR3 is TGCAGCGTTATGGCAGGGTCGGGTTCTGAAGCTTTCTTT. It encodes CSVMAGSGSEAFF.

The V and J genes are TRBV5-1 and TRBJ2-2, with D perhaps matching TRBD2 (5 bases). Looked up from germline, CDR1 is SGHRS and CDR2 is YFSETQ. V was pared by 1 base and J by 4 bases, with 14 bases between. CDR3 size: 16 residues. The CDR3 DNA reads as TGCGCCAGCAGCTTGTACGTGGGAGCCGGCACCGGGGAGCTGTTTTTT. It is translated as CASSLYVGAGTGELFF.

The rearrangement joins TRBV7-6 to TRBJ1-1; a possible D gene is TRBD1 (5 bases). The V gene's germline CDR1 is SGHVS and CDR2 FNYEAQ. Trimming stripped 3 bases from V and 5 bases from J, with 10 bases between. The CDR3 runs to 13 residues. The CDR3 loop is CASSLRRVTEAFF. The CDR3 DNA reads as TGTGCCAGCAGCTTGCGCAGGGTTACTGAAGCTTTCTTT.

The chain links TRBV10-2 to TRBJ2-7, with 11 bases lining up with TRBD2. Germline loops: CDR1 WSHSY, CDR2 SAAADI. This CDR3 spans 18 amino acids. The V gene end was trimmed by 0 bases and the J gene end by 2 bases; junction bases not matched to a gene: 9. CDR3 in amino acids: CASSESMASGGRTYEQYF. As DNA, the CDR3 is TGCGCCAGCAGTGAGTCGATGGCTAGCGGGGGGCGGACCTACGAGCAGTACTTC.

The V and J genes are TRBV10-3 and TRBJ1-1; D gene ambiguous. Per the germline V gene, CDR1 is ENHRY and CDR2 is SYGVKD. V was pared by 4 bases and J by 8 bases, with 11 bases between. The length of the CDR3 is 12 residues. CDR3 sequence: CAISGATSEAFF. Here the CDR3 DNA reads TGTGCCATCAGTGGGGCCACATCAGAAGCTTTCTTT.

This rearrangement joins TRBV7-2 to TRBJ2-2; D uncertain. V lost 1 base, J lost 5 bases, and 8 bases lay in between. The germline V gene has CDR1 SGHTA and CDR2 FQGNSA. The CDR3 runs to 14 residues. The CDR3: CASSLVLSTGELFF. The CDR3, as DNA: TGTGCCAGCAGCTTAGTATTGAGTACCGGGGAGCTGTTTTTT. The full variable domain, in which reference TRBV7-2 and TRBJ2-2 provide the parts outside the CDR3, is GAGVSQSPSNKVTEKGKDVELRCDPISGHTALYWYRQSLGQGLEFLIYFQGNSAPDKSGLPSDRFSAERTGGSVSTLTIQRTQQEDSAVYLCASSLVLSTGELFFGEGSRLTVL.

This chain connects TRBV27 to TRBJ1-1, with D maybe TRBD1 (6 bases). Germline loops: CDR1 MNHEY, CDR2 SMNVEV (reference sequence). The CDR3 is made up of 15 amino acids. The V and J ends lost 3 bases and 4 bases respectively, with 15 bases between them. The CDR3 is CASSFSTGPGTEAFF. The CDR3 nucleotides read TGTGCCAGCAGTTTCTCGACAGGTCCGGGCACTGAAGCTTTCTTT.

The chain carries TRBV5-6 and TRBJ2-3, with 13 bases that match TRBD2. The germline CDR1 and CDR2 sequences are SGHDT and YYEEEE. V lost 2 bases and J lost 5; bases outside the gene matches: 2. This CDR3 spans 15 amino acids. CDR3 residues: CASSLRLAGGDTQYF. The CDR3 DNA reads TGTGCCAGCAGCTTAAGACTAGCGGGAGGAGATACGCAGTATTTT.

The chain employs TRBV4-2 and TRBJ2-3; 13 bases line up with TRBD2. The germline gives CDR1 LGHNA, CDR2 YNFKEQ. Germline trimming cut 4 bases from V and 4 bases from J; bases unmatched to any gene: 5. The CDR3 is 16 residues long. Here the CDR3 DNA reads TGTGCCAGCAGCCCGACAGGGACTAGCGGGGCAGATACGCAGTATTTT. As protein: CASSPTGTSGADTQYF.

This chain links TRBV11-3 with TRBJ2-7; D call uncertain. The length of the CDR3 is 19 residues. Germline assignment: CDR1 SGHNT and CDR2 YENEEA. V was cut by 1 base and J by 5 bases, with 27 bases left in between. CDR3 residues: CASSLASGHNDVVLNEQYF. The CDR3 DNA is TGTGCCAGCAGCTTAGCCTCAGGTCACAACGATGTTGTCCTTAACGAGCAGTACTTC.

The V and J genes are TRBV6-1 and TRBJ1-1; possibly TRBD1 for D (5 bases). The V end lost 2 bases, the J end lost 5 bases, and 18 bases lay between the germline ends. CDR1 and CDR2 (germline): MNHNS, SASEGT. This CDR3 region has 16 residues. The CDR3 nucleotides read TGTGCCAGCAGTGAAAAAGTAGGGGCCCGAAGGACTGAAGCTTTCTTT. Protein: CASSEKVGARRTEAFF.

The rearrangement joins TRBV9 to TRBJ2-7, with 7 bases identical to TRBD1. J lost 7 bases, V lost 5 bases, and 6 bases had no gene match. This CDR3 has 12 residues. Germline V gene sequence: CDR1 SGDLS, CDR2 YYNGEE. The CDR3 loop is CASSGDSREQYF. The DNA of the CDR3 is TGTGCCAGCAGTGGGGACAGCCGGGAGCAGTACTTC.

V is TRBV13 and J is TRBJ2-1; the match to TRBD2 covers 10 bases. The CDR3 is 16 residues long. Losses at the gene ends were 6 bases for V and 3 bases for J; bases not matched to a gene: 8. The germline gives CDR1 PRHDT, CDR2 FYEKMQ (reference sequence). The CDR3 region has the DNA TGTGCCAGCAGTTTAATGTTAGCGGGGGGCTACAATGAGCAGTTCTTC. It is translated as CASSLMLAGGYNEQFF. Filled out from reference TRBV13 and TRBJ2-1, the complete variable domain reads AAGVIQSPRHLIKEKRETATLKCYPIPRHDTVYWYQQGPGQDPQFLISFYEKMQSDKGSIPDRFSAQQFSDYHSELNMSSLELGDSALYFCASSLMLAGGYNEQFFGPGTRLTVL.

V gene TRBV27 combines with J gene TRBJ2-7, with D possibly being TRBD1 (6 bases). Germline values: CDR1 MNHEY, CDR2 SMNVEV (reference sequence). This CDR3 has 14 amino acids. Between the trimmed V and J ends, which lost 2 bases and 4 bases, there was a span of 12 bases. The DNA of the CDR3 is TGTGCCAGCAGTTTAGGGGGCGCCTGGTACGAGCAGTACTTC. The encoded protein is CASSLGGAWYEQYF.

As DNA, the CDR3 is TGTGCCAGCGACAGCAACACCGGGGAGCTGTTTTTT. Encoded protein: CASDSNTGELFF. V and J are TRBV2 and TRBJ2-2, with a weak D call TRBD1 (5 bases). Germline CDR1 SNHLY, CDR2 FYNNEI. Trimming left V 8 bases short and J 2 bases short, with 6 bases between. This CDR3 spans 12 amino acids.

This chain joins TRBV28 and TRBJ1-2, with 8 nucleotides matching TRBD1. CDR1 and CDR2 from the germline V gene are MDHEN and SYDVKM. Trimming cost V 4 bases and J 3 bases; bases outside gene matches: 16. This CDR3 has 18 residues. CDR3 amino acids: CASSSDNAGGVLDYGYTF. The CDR3 coding sequence is TGTGCCAGCAGTTCAGATAATGCAGGGGGCGTTTTGGACTATGGCTACACCTTC.

The gene calls are TRBV6-1 and TRBJ2-2; 8 bases are a match to TRBD1. Germline CDR1 is MNHNS and CDR2 is SASEGT. This CDR3 has 15 residues. V lost 4 bases to trimming and J lost 9 bases; unmatched junction nucleotides: 10. CDR3 loop: CASSGHNQGAWELFF. CDR3 bases: TGTGCCAGCAGTGGCCACAATCAGGGGGCCTGGGAGCTGTTTTTT.

V usage is TRBV4-1 and J usage is TRBJ2-1; 8 bases are a match to TRBD1. Germline V gene data show CDR1 as MGHRA and CDR2 as YSYEKL. The CDR3 sequence is 15 residues long. The V and J ends lost 3 bases and 4 bases, in that order; junction bases with no gene match: 5. The CDR3 here is CASSQWTGTYNEQFF. CDR3 DNA: TGCGCCAGCAGCCAGTGGACAGGGACGTACAATGAGCAGTTCTTC.

The rearrangement links TRBV10-3 to TRBJ2-2; TRBD2 might be the D (5 bases). CDR1 ENHRY and CDR2 SYGVKD come from the germline V gene. V lost 6 bases, J lost 0 bases, and 11 bases lay in between. The CDR3 totals 15 residues. The CDR3 region is CAIRPGLANTGELFF. For the CDR3, the DNA is TGTGCCATCAGGCCAGGACTCGCGAACACCGGGGAGCTGTTTTTT.

This rearrangement joins TRBV5-1 to TRBJ2-2; no definite D call. The CDR3 totals 11 residues. V was cut by 3 bases and J by 6 bases, with 3 bases left in between. The germline gives CDR1 SGHRS, CDR2 YFSETQ. In DNA, the CDR3 is TGCGCCAGCAGCTCTGCCGGGGAGCTGTTTTTT. Translated, it gives CASSSAGELFF.

The chain recombines TRBV2 with TRBJ2-7; 13 bases align to TRBD2. Trimming removed 4 bases from V and 2 bases from J; junction bases left unmatched: 5. CDR1 SNHLY and CDR2 FYNNEI come from the germline V gene. CDR3 length equals 16 residues. CDR3 in amino acids: CASSVELAGGPYEQYF. The CDR3 DNA reads as TGTGCCAGCAGTGTGGAACTAGCGGGAGGGCCCTACGAGCAGTACTTC.